The sequence of this T cell receptor (beta chain) was determined in a study of T cells in narcolepsy. Study details: Enrolled donors included narcolepsy type 1 or type 2 patients and healthy controls. General study findings and limits: Healthy controls reportedly lacked the autoreactive clonotypes serially found in patients' blood. Comparing one patient's CSF and blood CD4+ clonotypes highlighted HCRT- and TRIB2-specific autoreactive clonotypes. Some memory CD4+ repertoires had no autoreactive clone sequences.

As to this clone: The antigen remains undetermined.

After removal of 3 bases from V and 0 bases from J, the junction contained 7 bases not matched to a gene. CDR1 and CDR2 from the germline V gene are MGHDK and SYGVNS. CDR3 size: 17 residues. The data were produced by immunoSEQ multiplex PCR, yet TCRdb's version contains in-frame clones alone and is incomplete. The table has tens of thousands of clones, 83% seen once. Sequences were obtained from CD45RA- memory CD4+ T cells from PBMCs. The sequence came from a human donor with narcolepsy. This chain links TRBV25-1 with TRBJ1-3, with 8 bases that match TRBD1. CDR3 nucleotide sequence: TGTGCCAGCAGTGACACAAGGACAGGGAGCTCTGGAAACACCATATATTTT. It specifies CASSDTRTGSSGNTIYF.